This T cell receptor beta chain was recovered during a study of blood T cell repertoires in COVID-19. Study summary: Acute and convalescent COVID-19 samples came from the United States, Italy and Spain. PBMCs, B-cell-depleted T cells, or T cells provided the cDNA or gDNA that made up the material.

Source study methods: From reference gene primer amplification, estimates of nucleated cell counts were derived. Measured with immunoSEQ multiplex PCR; TCRdb has only the in-frame clones, and not every one. That table gives V, J and clone size, and the DNA gave D and trimming. Of 85,000 to 100,000 clones detected, 84% appear once; the ten largest clones hold nearly 25%. The V gene's germline CDR1 is MGHRA and CDR2 YSYEKL. V dropped 4 bases and J dropped 6 bases, with 18 bases sitting between them. The CDR3 totals 15 residues. The sequence was collected from a human donor in a cohort sampled during active COVID-19. The chain links TRBV4-1 to TRBJ1-1; tentatively, D is TRBD1 (6 bases). Sample: peripheral blood. The CDR3 DNA sequence: TGCGCCAGCAGCCCAAAAGGGGGGGGGTACGCTGAAGCTTTCTTT. As protein: CASSPKGGGYAEAFF.